This T cell receptor (beta chain) was recorded in a study of blood T cell repertoires in COVID-19. The data were produced by immunoSEQ multiplex PCR, yet TCRdb's version contains in-frame clones alone and is incomplete. Of around 160,000 clones listed, almost 85% were seen once; the top ten hold approximately 10%. Recruits, aged about 18 to 95 years, lived in 24 US areas. V was shortened by 0 bases and J by 1 base, with 6 bases between the two germline ends. CDR3 length: 14 amino acids. CDR1 and CDR2 from the germline V gene are MNHEY and SVGAGI. The sequence derives from a man between 45 and 60 years old who had recovered from COVID-19. The specimen sequenced was PBMCs or T cells enriched from blood (not recorded which). V and J are TRBV6-5 and TRBJ1-2, with no clear D. In DNA, the CDR3 is TGTGCCAGCAGTTACTCTGGCAGTAACTATGGCTACACCTTC. Its protein product is CASSYSGSNYGYTF.